This is a list of T cell receptor beta chains from one sample in a study of blood T cell repertoires in COVID-19. Profiling relied on immunoSEQ multiplex PCR, and the TCRdb table lists in-frame clones only, not all of them. The data hold about 34,000 clones, with less than 95% observed a single time. Sample: peripheral blood. Receptor source: a man of 80 years or more with acute or convalescent COVID-19. The CDR3 runs from the conserved cysteine through the conserved F or W.

v_call	j_call	cdr3_aa
TRBV7-9	TRBJ2-3	CASSPTGATDTQYF
TRBV7-9	TRBJ1-2	CASSLVPGTQSYGYTF
TRBV5-5	TRBJ1-3	CASSRTGSGNTIYF
TRBV7-9	TRBJ2-7	CASSLGGWKHEQYF
TRBV5-4	TRBJ1-1	CASSPRQGTLNTEAFF
TRBV6-4	TRBJ1-5	CASSREVNQPQHF
TRBV7-9	TRBJ2-2	CASSLAPTGTYTGELFF
TRBV19	TRBJ2-2	CASSTGQGYTGELFF
TRBV19	TRBJ2-1	CASSIGTGNEQFF
TRBV14	TRBJ2-2	CASSQDLGGTGELFF
TRBV6-5	TRBJ1-2	CASTSSTGNYGYTF
TRBV29-1	TRBJ1-2	CSVGGPGQGYGYTF
TRBV15	TRBJ2-5	CATSLRSGGQETQYF
TRBV12-3/TRBV12-4	TRBJ2-1	CASSLGQYNEQFF
TRBV30	TRBJ2-7	CAWSVGPYEQYF
TRBV7-7	TRBJ2-3	CASSLASGRTDTQYF
TRBV9	TRBJ2-2	CASSVAQGNTGELFF
TRBV7-6	TRBJ2-3	CASSPGLADTDTQYF
TRBV11-2	TRBJ2-7	CASSQDWFGEQYF
TRBV7-9	TRBJ2-7	CASSPTGSWDEQYF
TRBV3-1/TRBV3-2	TRBJ1-2	CASSQDAPGGYTF
TRBV28	TRBJ1-2	CASSIAGSLAGYTF
TRBV6-5	TRBJ1-5	CASSSAQGLRQPQHF
TRBV14	TRBJ2-5	CASSLDRAGGETQYF
TRBV9	TRBJ1-2	CASSVEDSYGYTF
TRBV19	TRBJ1-1	CASTLRGTGGRGTEAFF
TRBV30	TRBJ1-6	CAWSVRGGNSPLHF
TRBV14	TRBJ2-2	CASSPPQGGNTGELFF
TRBV18	TRBJ1-2	CASSRTDRSIDGYTF
TRBV5-5	TRBJ2-5	CASSLSPGGGAVETQYF
TRBV5-1	TRBJ2-1	CASRPAGGFQNEQFF
TRBV5-1	TRBJ1-2	CASSLDAGTGLGYTF
TRBV12-3/TRBV12-4	TRBJ1-2	CASSRTDYTF
TRBV3-1/TRBV3-2	TRBJ1-1	CASSQRWGEGEAFF
TRBV18	TRBJ2-3	CASSAGQGLDTQYF
TRBV19	TRBJ1-5	CASSIGPTGNQPQHF
TRBV6-5	TRBJ2-2	CASGATGYTGELFF
TRBV29-1	TRBJ2-4	CSVAEGLAGGIQYF
TRBV27	TRBJ2-7	CASSLAGQSYEQYF
TRBV3-1/TRBV3-2	TRBJ2-4	CASSQLSKPNPIQYF
TRBV10-3	TRBJ2-3	CAISESGHRSTDTQYF
TRBV29-1	TRBJ2-2	CSVEGATGELFF
TRBV5-1	TRBJ1-1	CASSPGQGDTEAFF
TRBV30	TRBJ2-3	CAWGAADTQYF
TRBV6-6	TRBJ1-1	CASSYAEATLNTEAFF
TRBV19	TRBJ1-5	CASSRGVYSNQPQHF
TRBV7-9	TRBJ1-2	CASSLGVRTANYGYTF
TRBV5-1	TRBJ2-1	CASSLSSILNNEQFF
TRBV20-1	TRBJ1-6	CSASLGRNSPLHF
TRBV5-5	TRBJ1-1	CASSRAGGATGSGEAFF
TRBV5-5	TRBJ2-4	CASSFLGQRNIQYF
TRBV10-1	TRBJ1-2	CASSEGPTYGYTF
TRBV6-4	TRBJ1-2	CASRKEGQGGYGYTF
TRBV5-1	TRBJ2-3	CASRTSGTGSDTQYF
TRBV30	TRBJ1-6	CAWSGSSYNSPLHF
TRBV19	TRBJ1-4	CASSGQGGEKLFF
TRBV12-3/TRBV12-4	TRBJ1-6	CASSLRRNSPLHF
TRBV5-1	TRBJ1-1	CASSLQGTDTEAFF
TRBV29-1	TRBJ1-1	CSVRTDPNTEAFF